The 19 T cell receptor beta chains in this list originate from one sample, sequenced in a study. TCRdb independently ran MiXCR on the 5' RACE reads; one entry per CDR3 protein. This table has over 25,000 distinct CDR3 sequences, 26% appearing once. Sequenced input: naive CD4+ T cells sorted from a lymph node. Subset noted: naive CD4+ T cells, CD4+CD45RA+CD25-. The receptors were gathered from a female donor with breast cancer.

The J gene is TRBJ2-1, the V gene TRBV5-1, with 14 bases that match TRBD2. After removal of 3 bases from V and 6 bases from J, the junction contained 2 bases not matched to a gene. This CDR3 contains 15 residues. CDR1 is SGHRS, CDR2 YFSETQ, per germline. The CDR3 reads CASSSTSGGANEQFF. CDR3 DNA sequence: TGCGCCAGCAGCTCGACTAGCGGGGGGGCCAATGAGCAGTTCTTC.

This clonotype was counted only a few times. The V call is TRBV6-6, the J call TRBJ2-2; D is tentatively TRBD1 or TRBD2 (5 bases each). CDR3 length equals 11 residues. Deletions cut 11 bases from V and 6 bases from J, with 10 bases between. Germline V CDR1 and CDR2: MNHNY, SVGAGI (reference sequence). CDR3 sequence (DNA): TGTGCCTGTTTGGGGGCCGGGGAGCTGTTTTTT. Translation gives CACLGAGELFF.

There are a few counts of this clonotype. The chain recombines TRBV14 with TRBJ1-1; D remains ambiguous. Looked up from germline, CDR1 is SGHDN and CDR2 is FVKESK. This CDR3 region has 17 residues. The V gene lost 3 bases and the J gene lost 0 bases, with 17 bases spanning the gap. The CDR3 region is CASSHTSGEQMNTEAFF. CDR3 DNA sequence: TGTGCCAGCAGCCACACCTCAGGAGAACAGATGAACACTGAAGCTTTCTTT.

In its sample, this clonotype was seen many times. This chain connects TRBV20-1 to TRBJ1-5; D not certain. Trimming took off 3 bases at V and 2 bases at J, with 5 bases between the two ends. Germline values: CDR1 DFQATT, CDR2 SNEGSKA (reference sequence). This CDR3 has 12 residues. CDR3 sequence: CSASQGNQPQHF. The CDR3 DNA sequence: TGCAGTGCTAGTCAGGGCAATCAGCCCCAGCATTTT.

The chain joins TRBV20-1 to TRBJ2-7; the D gene is possibly TRBD2 (5 bases). The CDR3 totals 13 residues. Trimming shortened V by 6 bases and J by 0 bases, and 12 bases separated the two germline ends. Germline CDR1 DFQATT, CDR2 SNEGSKA (reference sequence). CDR3 sequence reads: CSARREGSYEQYF. DNA for the CDR3: TGCAGTGCCCGTCGCGAGGGCTCCTACGAGCAGTACTTC.

V is TRBV7-9 and J is TRBJ2-7; D possibly corresponds to TRBD1 (6 bases). The germline gives CDR1 SEHNR, CDR2 FQNEAQ (reference sequence). This CDR3 comprises 12 residues. Trimming took 6 bases from V and 6 from J, leaving 12 bases between them. CDR3 DNA sequence: TGTGCCAGCAGATCAGGGGTCGGCGAGCAGTACTTC. It is translated as CASRSGVGEQYF.

This clonotype showed up just a few times. The rearrangement joins TRBV20-1 to TRBJ1-1; the D gene is possibly TRBD1 (6 bases). Per the germline V gene, CDR1 is DFQATT and CDR2 is SNEGSKA (reference sequence). V lost 1 base and J lost 4, with 16 bases in between. CDR3 length: 15 residues. The CDR3 sequence: CSARALLGASTEAFF. As DNA, the CDR3 is TGCAGTGCTAGAGCCCTCTTGGGGGCGAGCACTGAAGCTTTCTTT.

This clonotype was recorded many times. The J gene is TRBJ2-7, the V gene TRBV7-6, with a possible D match to TRBD2 (5 bases). The CDR3 extends over 11 amino acids. Germline assignment: CDR1 SGHVS and CDR2 FNYEAQ. The V end lost 4 bases, the J end lost 6 bases, and 7 bases lay between the germline ends. The CDR3 loop reads CASSSSGEQYF. The CDR3 nucleotides read TGTGCCAGCAGCTCGAGCGGCGAGCAGTACTTC.

The chain links TRBV6-1 to TRBJ1-5, with D possibly matching TRBD1 (5 bases). This CDR3 region has 18 residues. CDR1 is MNHNS and CDR2 is SASEGT in the germline V gene. The ends were cut back, 1 base at V and 3 bases at J, with 19 bases in the middle. CDR3 sequence (DNA): TGTGCCAGCAGTGAAGTGGGGCTGTTTAGGGCCCACAATCAGCCCCAGCATTTT. This codes for CASSEVGLFRAHNQPQHF.

This clonotype was observed at least ten times. The CDR3 DNA sequence: TGTGCCAGCAGCGCAGGGATGGGCTATGGCTACACCTTC. This codes for CASSAGMGYGYTF. V gene TRBV28 combines with J gene TRBJ1-2, with D tentatively TRBD1 (5 bases). This CDR3 has 13 amino acids. V was shortened by 6 bases and J by 4 bases, with 12 bases between the two germline ends. The V gene's germline CDR1 is MDHEN and CDR2 SYDVKM.

V gene TRBV3-1 combines with J gene TRBJ1-4, with D unresolved. The V end lost 4 bases, the J end lost 8 bases, and 17 bases lay between the germline ends. This CDR3 is built from 15 residues. The germline gives CDR1 LGHDT, CDR2 YNNKEL (reference sequence). The CDR3, as DNA: TGTGCCAGCAGCCCCGGCGGCAGGATGGGAGAAAAACTGTTTTTT. Its translation is CASSPGGRMGEKLFF.

This clonotype turned up a few times. The CDR3 loop reads CASSQFGTEYTGELFF. DNA of the CDR3: TGTGCCAGCAGCCAGTTTGGGACAGAATACACCGGGGAGCTGTTTTTT. The chain is built from TRBV14 and TRBJ2-2, with TRBD1 matching over 7 bases. Germline V gene sequence: CDR1 SGHDN, CDR2 FVKESK. The CDR3 is made up of 16 amino acids. V lost 3 bases to trimming and J lost 3 bases; unmatched junction nucleotides: 7.

The J gene is TRBJ2-7, the V gene TRBV6-2 or TRBV6-3; D is perhaps TRBD1 (5 bases). The V end was cut by 0 bases, the J end by 2 bases, with 8 bases between. CDR1 and CDR2 from the germline V gene are MNHEY and SVGEGT. The CDR3 is 14 residues long. The CDR3, as DNA: TGTGCCAGCAGTTACTCGCCGGACACCTACGAGCAGTACTTC. It encodes CASSYSPDTYEQYF.

This clonotype occurred once. The chain links TRBV4-3 to TRBJ2-7, with 12 bases matching TRBD2. V dropped 2 bases and J dropped 4; count of bases not matched to a gene: 3. This CDR3 region has 15 residues. Germline-derived CDR1 and CDR2 are LGHNA and YSLEER. In DNA form, the CDR3 reads TGCGCCAGCAGCCAAAGGACTAGCGGGATGTACGAGCAGTACTTC. Amino acid sequence: CASSQRTSGMYEQYF.

This clonotype was seen a handful of times. The J gene is TRBJ1-3, the V gene TRBV30; unclear D gene. V lost 4 bases and J 1 base, leaving 11 bases between the germline ends. The length of the CDR3 is 14 residues. The V gene's germline CDR1 is GTSNPN and CDR2 SVGIG (reference sequence). CDR3 in DNA: TGTGCCTGGATGCCTTTCCGGTCTGGAAACACCATATATTTT. It yields the protein CAWMPFRSGNTIYF.

The J gene is TRBJ1-1, the V gene TRBV6-6; TRBD1 is a possible D gene (6 bases). The germline V and J ends were trimmed by 2 bases and 1 base, with 8 bases remaining between them. CDR3 length: 14 amino acids. The germline CDR1 and CDR2 sequences are MNHNY and SVGAGI (reference sequence). Here the CDR3 DNA reads TGTGCCAGCAGTTACGGACAGCAGAACACTGAAGCTTTCTTT. It codes for CASSYGQQNTEAFF.

Worth noting for this clonotype: Its ends do not fully match the called genes, so a read error is possible. CDR3 sequence: CASSQDPRVFNQHQHF. The CDR3, as DNA: TGCGCCAGCAGCCAAGATCCTCGGGTTTTCAATCAGCACCAGCATTTT. The chain couples TRBV4-1 to TRBJ1-5; D is unresolved. The CDR3 spans 16 residues. Germline assignment: CDR1 MGHRA and CDR2 YSYEKL.

The chain carries TRBV29-1 and TRBJ2-5; no clear D. Per germline, CDR1 SQVTM and CDR2 ANQGSEA. V lost 1 base to trimming and J lost 3 bases, with 15 bases between them. This CDR3 is built from 15 residues. CDR3 loop: CSVEANMVWEETQYF. The DNA of the CDR3 is TGCAGCGTTGAAGCAAACATGGTTTGGGAAGAGACCCAGTACTTC.

Turning to this clonotype: A read error is possible here, since a much larger clone lies one base away. Lacking the conserved final phenylalanine or tryptophan, this CDR3 likely reflects a read error. The CDR3 region is CASSVGGILTDTQYV. The CDR3 nucleotides read TGTGCCAGCAGCGTAGGTGGCATACTCACAGATACGCAGTATGTT. This chain joins TRBV9 and TRBJ2-3; no clear D gene. The CDR3 has 15 residues. CDR1 SGDLS and CDR2 YYNGEE come from the germline V gene. V was clipped by 0 bases and J by 2 bases, with 10 bases between them.